Given below is one TCR beta chain in context. The target antigen is unknown. A much larger clone lies a single base off, so this may be a read error. This sample was included in a study of Graves' ophthalmopathy and Graves' hyperthyroidism. About the research overall: At initial diagnosis, peripheral blood was obtained, and this preceded any treatment. Findings and limits, study-wide: The model's prediction of ophthalmopathy progression had 65% to 71% sensitivity and less than 75% specificity. Among thyroid clonotypes expanded above 0.001 frequency, most also appeared in blood.

RNA served as the template for amplifying TCR beta CDR3 regions. HTBI-primed RT-PCR formed the first round, and a multiplex PCR formed the second. TCRdb reanalysed the multiplex PCR reads using MiXCR and keeps one entry per CDR3 protein. The profile shows 500,000 to 700,000 distinct CDR3 sequences, about 20% of them singletons. In this cohort, patients with other autoimmune diseases, uncontrolled infections, pregnancy or lactation were excluded. V shed 5 bases and J shed 2 bases, with 7 bases lying between them. The CDR3 covers 12 residues. The germline CDR1 and CDR2 sequences are MDHEN and SYDVKM. This chain links TRBV28 with TRBJ2-7; no clear D gene. The source material was peripheral blood. The receptor was derived from a woman between 18 and 29 years old with stable Graves' hyperthyroidism. Some clones in this sample may be carry-over from other donors' samples. The CDR3 sequence is CASSPFTYEQYF. The CDR3 DNA sequence: TGTGCCAGCAGTCCCTTCACCTACGAGCAGTACTTC.